A single sample is the source of the 2 T cell receptor beta chains below, sequenced in a study of tumor-infiltrating lymphocytes in primary liver carcinoma. For each extraction, RNA and DNA were obtained together from around 20-30 mg of unsorted bulk tissue. From 400 to 550 ng total RNA, TCR beta cDNA was generated with a primer in the constant region. Three nested multiplex PCR rounds, a slightly modified ARM-PCR method, built the TCR beta libraries. It was with TRBV1-TRBV30 forward primers and a C-beta reverse primer that the first two PCR rounds were run, at about 10 cycles each. TCRdb redid the calling of the multiplex PCR reads with MiXCR, one entry per CDR3 protein. Here the sample spans about 64,000 distinct CDR3 sequences, about two thirds being singletons. Sequenced: liver tumor tissue from sampling region 4. Indicated subset: tumor region T4, right-lateral pole. These receptors originate from a man aged 40-50 years with primary liver carcinoma and hepatitis B virus infection.

As concerns this clonotype: A much bigger clone sits one base away, suggesting this may be a read error. The V gene is TRBV28, the J gene TRBJ1-5; the match to TRBD1 covers 8 bases. The CDR3 length is 14 residues. In germline, CDR1 is MDHEN, CDR2 SYDVKM. DNA of the CDR3: TGTACCAGCAGTATGACAGGGGCCACCCAGCCCCAGCATTTT. It is translated as CTSSMTGATQPQHF. The full variable domain, completed using reference TRBV28 and TRBJ1-5, is DVKVTQSSRYLVKRTGEKVFLECVQDMDHENMFWYRQDPGLGLRLIYFSYDVKMKEKGDIPEGYSVSREKKERFSLILESASTNQTSMYLCTSSMTGATQPQHFGDGTRLSIL.

On this clonotype: Likely a read error: the CDR3 ends without its conserved phenylalanine or tryptophan. The DNA is omitted, as the CDR3 cannot be located on it reliably, and the CDR3 follows TCRdb's listing. The chain is built from TRBV29-1 and TRBJ2-3. The length of the CDR3 is 14 amino acids, counting both ends. Germline V gene data show CDR1 as SQVTM and CDR2 as ANQGSEA. CDR3 amino acids: CSVDARGRTDTRYL.